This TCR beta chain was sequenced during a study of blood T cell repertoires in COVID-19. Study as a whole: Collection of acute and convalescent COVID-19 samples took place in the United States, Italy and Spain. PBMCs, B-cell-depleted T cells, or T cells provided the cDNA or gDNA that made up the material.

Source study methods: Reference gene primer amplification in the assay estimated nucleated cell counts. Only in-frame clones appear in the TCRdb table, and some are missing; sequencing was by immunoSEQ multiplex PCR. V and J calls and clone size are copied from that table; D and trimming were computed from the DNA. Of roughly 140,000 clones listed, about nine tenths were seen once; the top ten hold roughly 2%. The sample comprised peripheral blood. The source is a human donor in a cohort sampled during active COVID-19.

CDR3 in DNA: TGTGCCAGCAGCCAAGCGTCTTATGAGCAGTTCTTC. It encodes CASSQASYEQFF. This chain connects TRBV3-1 (or the pseudogene TRBV3-2) to TRBJ2-1; no firm D call. V lost 1 base to trimming and J lost 8 bases, with 6 bases between them. The germline V gene has CDR1 LGHDT and CDR2 YNNKEL (reference sequence). The length of the CDR3 is 12 residues.